A selection of T cell receptor beta chains follows, all from one sample in a study of T cell repertoires in cytomegalovirus infection. One entry per CDR3 protein, called by TCRdb with MiXCR from the reads. This repertoire shows 450,000 to 600,000 distinct CDR3 sequences, approximately 10% found once; its top ten account for 9.5% to 13%. Sequenced material: PBMCs. These TCRs come from a human donor in good health (CMV status not recorded). Some clones in this sample may be carry-over from other donors' samples. CDR3s include the opening cysteine and the closing phenylalanine or tryptophan. Each record gives: V gene, clone size, J gene, D gene, CDR3 DNA, CDR3 protein. The D gene is left open where the match is weak. Clone size, where shown, is once, few, many, or a class for clones that have expanded.

v_gene: TRBV5-1
abundance: many
j_gene: TRBJ2-3
d_gene: NA
CDR3nt: TGCGCCAGCAGCTTGCTCGGGACTCCCCCTCAGTATTTT
CDR3aa: CASSLLGTPPQYF

v_gene: TRBV5-4
abundance: many
j_gene: TRBJ1-6
d_gene: NA
CDR3nt: TGTGCCAGCAGCTTGGGGCGGACGGAATGGGGGCTAAATTCACCCCTCCACTTT
CDR3aa: CASSLGRTEWGLNSPLHF

v_gene: TRBV5-5
abundance: many
j_gene: TRBJ1-5
d_gene: NA
CDR3nt: TGTGCCAGCAGCGGCGGTGACTCCTGGGGTCAGCCCCAGCATTTT
CDR3aa: CASSGGDSWGQPQHF

v_gene: TRBV4-2
abundance: NA
j_gene: TRBJ1-4
d_gene: NA
CDR3nt: TGTGCCAGCAGCCAAGGGTCGGCGGGGGGACGTGAAAAACTGTTTTTT
CDR3aa: CASSQGSAGGREKLFF

v_gene: TRBV2
abundance: NA
j_gene: TRBJ2-5
d_gene: NA
CDR3nt: TGTGCCAGCATAAGGGAGACCCAGTACTTC
CDR3aa: CASIRETQYF

v_gene: TRBV30
abundance: NA
j_gene: TRBJ1-2
d_gene: NA
CDR3nt: TGTGCCTGGAGCGGGCACTATGGCTACACCTTC
CDR3aa: CAWSGHYGYTF

v_gene: TRBV30
abundance: few
j_gene: TRBJ1-2
d_gene: NA
CDR3nt: TGTGCCTGGAGTCCTCCGGGACTGCCAAACTCGAATGGCTACACCTTC
CDR3aa: CAWSPPGLPNSNGYTF

v_gene: TRBV12-3/TRBV12-4
abundance: many
j_gene: TRBJ2-4
d_gene: TRBD1
CDR3nt: TGTGCCAGCAGTGCCTCGACAGGGTCCAAAAACATTCAGTACTTC
CDR3aa: CASSASTGSKNIQYF

v_gene: TRBV20-1
abundance: few
j_gene: TRBJ2-5
d_gene: NA
CDR3nt: TGCAGTGCCCTCCGAGGGGTTGAGGAGACCCAGTACTTC
CDR3aa: CSALRGVEETQYF

v_gene: TRBV7-6
abundance: many
j_gene: TRBJ2-6
d_gene: NA
CDR3nt: TGTGCCAGCAGCTCCTACCCCAGGGGCAGTTCTAGGTCTGGGGCCAACGTCCTGACTTTC
CDR3aa: CASSSYPRGSSRSGANVLTF

v_gene: TRBV7-3
abundance: many
j_gene: TRBJ2-2
d_gene: NA
CDR3nt: TGTGCCAGCAGCGCCTACTTGAACACCGGGGAGCTGTTTTTT
CDR3aa: CASSAYLNTGELFF

v_gene: TRBV2
abundance: many
j_gene: TRBJ2-3
d_gene: TRBD2
CDR3nt: TGTGCCAGCAGTGAGCGGGGGGGGATAGGGGATACGCAGTATTTT
CDR3aa: CASSERGGIGDTQYF

v_gene: TRBV28
abundance: NA
j_gene: TRBJ2-3
d_gene: TRBD2
CDR3nt: TGTGCCAGCAGTTTATTGTTAGCGGGACGGACAGATACGCAGTATTTT
CDR3aa: CASSLLLAGRTDTQYF

v_gene: TRBV6-2/TRBV6-3
abundance: few
j_gene: TRBJ2-2
d_gene: TRBD2
CDR3nt: TGTGCCAGCGGACTAGCGGGGGGACGAACCGGGGAGCTGTTTTTT
CDR3aa: CASGLAGGRTGELFF

v_gene: TRBV7-6
abundance: many
j_gene: TRBJ2-7
d_gene: NA
CDR3nt: TGTGCCAGCAGTTCCAACAAAGAAGGGTCCTACGAGCAGTACTTC
CDR3aa: CASSSNKEGSYEQYF

v_gene: TRBV5-1
abundance: many
j_gene: TRBJ1-1
d_gene: NA
CDR3nt: TGCGCCAGCAGCCTCCCATCCGGGCGGATGAACACTGAAGCTTTCTTT
CDR3aa: CASSLPSGRMNTEAFF

v_gene: TRBV7-9
abundance: few
j_gene: TRBJ2-5
d_gene: TRBD1
CDR3nt: TGTGCCAGCAGACCCCCTGAGGGGGCCTCCCAGTACTTC
CDR3aa: CASRPPEGASQYF

v_gene: TRBV3-1
abundance: few
j_gene: TRBJ1-5
d_gene: NA
CDR3nt: TGTGCCAGCAGCCAAGATATTGGGGGCAATCAGCCCCAGCATTTT
CDR3aa: CASSQDIGGNQPQHF

v_gene: TRBV5-1
abundance: NA
j_gene: TRBJ1-4
d_gene: NA
CDR3nt: TGCGCCACCCCGCATCCCCCGGAGGAAAAACTGTTTTTT
CDR3aa: CATPHPPEEKLFF

v_gene: TRBV20-1
abundance: many
j_gene: TRBJ2-5
d_gene: TRBD2
CDR3nt: TGCAGTGCTAGACCAATAATTGAGGCGGGGGGCCGGGAGACCCAGTACTTC
CDR3aa: CSARPIIEAGGRETQYF

v_gene: TRBV19
abundance: many
j_gene: TRBJ1-1
d_gene: NA
CDR3nt: TGTGCCAGTAGTCCCAGGGAAGAGAACACTGAAGCTTTCTTT
CDR3aa: CASSPREENTEAFF

v_gene: TRBV29-1
abundance: NA
j_gene: TRBJ1-1
d_gene: NA
CDR3nt: TGCAGCGTTGAAGGACGGTTCATGAACACTGAAGCTTTCTTT
CDR3aa: CSVEGRFMNTEAFF

v_gene: TRBV7-6
abundance: many
j_gene: TRBJ2-7
d_gene: TRBD1
CDR3nt: TGTGCCAGCAGCACCCGGACAGGGATCTACGAGCAGTACTTC
CDR3aa: CASSTRTGIYEQYF

v_gene: TRBV7-8
abundance: many
j_gene: TRBJ1-1
d_gene: TRBD1
CDR3nt: TGTGCCAGCAGTAGGGCCGGGACAGGGGGGACGTACGCTGAAGCTTTCTTT
CDR3aa: CASSRAGTGGTYAEAFF

v_gene: TRBV28
abundance: many
j_gene: TRBJ2-7
d_gene: TRBD1
CDR3nt: TGTGCCAGTAGACAGGGTTTCTACGAGCAGTACTTC
CDR3aa: CASRQGFYEQYF

v_gene: TRBV19
abundance: few
j_gene: TRBJ2-1
d_gene: TRBD2
CDR3nt: TGTGCCAGTAGCGCCAGACGGGGGGGAGACCGGAATGAGCAGTTCTTC
CDR3aa: CASSARRGGDRNEQFF

v_gene: TRBV7-2
abundance: many
j_gene: TRBJ1-5
d_gene: TRBD1
CDR3nt: TGTGCCAGCAGCGTAGACAGGGATAGGCAGCCCCAGCATTTT
CDR3aa: CASSVDRDRQPQHF

v_gene: TRBV5-1
abundance: many
j_gene: TRBJ2-1
d_gene: NA
CDR3nt: TGCGCCAGCAGCTGGCCGGTAGCGGCTACGAATGAGCAGTTCTTC
CDR3aa: CASSWPVAATNEQFF

v_gene: TRBV5-1
abundance: many
j_gene: TRBJ1-1
d_gene: NA
CDR3nt: TGCGCCAGCAGCTTGGAAATCAGGAGGGGTACTGAAGCTTTCTTT
CDR3aa: CASSLEIRRGTEAFF

v_gene: TRBV28
abundance: NA
j_gene: TRBJ1-5
d_gene: NA
CDR3nt: TGTGCCAGCAGAACCCGGACCGAGAATCAGCCCCAGCATTTT
CDR3aa: CASRTRTENQPQHF

v_gene: TRBV27
abundance: many
j_gene: TRBJ2-3
d_gene: NA
CDR3nt: TGTGCCAGCAGGGCGACTGGCACAGATACGCAGTATTTT
CDR3aa: CASRATGTDTQYF